Below, 30 T cell receptor beta chains from the same sample are listed, as sequenced in a study of blood T cell repertoires in COVID-19. Here immunoSEQ multiplex PCR was the method, and the copy in TCRdb shows in-frame clones only, minus some. The sample includes about 180,000 clones, 88% seen only once; the top ten take approximately 9.4%. Sequencing was done on a sample of PBMCs or T cells enriched from blood (not recorded which). The receptors were gathered from a woman between 18 and 29 years old who had recovered from COVID-19.

V usage is TRBV11-2 and J usage is TRBJ1-1; D gene ambiguous. Trimming removed 2 bases from V and 0 bases from J, with 13 bases in between. The CDR3 totals 16 residues. Germline lookup yields CDR1 SGHAT and CDR2 FQNNGV. CDR3 protein: CASSLTNTLMNTEAFF. In nucleotides, the CDR3 is TGTGCCAGCAGCTTAACTAATACCTTGATGAACACTGAAGCTTTCTTT.

This chain links TRBV7-2 with TRBJ2-2; TRBD1 matches 10 bases. With 5 bases clipped from V and 6 bases from J, the junction kept 9 bases outside the gene matches. From germline, CDR1 is SGHTA and CDR2 FQGNSA. The CDR3 has 16 amino acids. The DNA of the CDR3 is TGTGCCAGCAGCGAGACAGGGGGCGGTGATGCCGGGGAGCTGTTTTTT. Protein: CASSETGGGDAGELFF. Combining the CDR3 with reference TRBV7-2 and TRBJ2-2 gives the whole variable domain GAGVSQSPSNKVTEKGKDVELRCDPISGHTALYWYRQSLGQGLEFLIYFQGNSAPDKSGLPSDRFSAERTGGSVSTLTIQRTQQEDSAVYLCASSETGGGDAGELFFGEGSRLTVL.

The chain joins TRBV20-1 to TRBJ1-6; possibly TRBD1 for D (5 bases). The germline V gene encodes CDR1 DFQATT and CDR2 SNEGSKA (reference sequence). The CDR3 covers 15 residues. The V end lost 3 bases, the J end lost 0 bases, and 9 bases lay between the germline ends. The CDR3 protein is CSASVGGSYNSPLHF. Here the CDR3 DNA reads TGCAGTGCTAGTGTGGGGGGCTCCTATAATTCACCCCTCCACTTT.

The V gene is TRBV5-1, the J gene TRBJ2-3; possibly TRBD2 for D (5 bases). Germline-derived CDR1 and CDR2 are SGHRS and YFSETQ. The CDR3 consists of 14 residues. V lost 4 bases and J lost 3, with 12 bases in between. This CDR3 reads CASSRWTGTDTQYF. The CDR3 nucleotides read TGCGCCAGCAGCCGTTGGACGGGGACAGATACGCAGTATTTT.

A few counts support this clone. This chain connects TRBV28 to TRBJ1-5; 10 bases map to TRBD1. The CDR3 runs 16 residues. V lost 10 bases and J lost 7; bases outside the gene matches: 16. Germline CDR1 is MDHEN and CDR2 is SYDVKM. The CDR3 reads CATPGTGTGDGQPQHF. CDR3 DNA sequence: TGTGCCACCCCCGGAACCGGGACAGGGGACGGGCAGCCCCAGCATTTT.

The chain couples TRBV6-5 to TRBJ2-5, with 8 bases that match TRBD2. The CDR3 is 13 amino acids. Germline values: CDR1 MNHEY, CDR2 SVGAGI. The V gene end was trimmed by 5 bases and the J gene end by 5 bases; junction bases not matched to a gene: 4. For the CDR3, the DNA is TGTGCCAGCAGTCCCGGGGGGGAGGAGACCCAGTACTTC. Translating gives CASSPGGEETQYF.

The rearrangement joins TRBV9 to TRBJ2-5; TRBD2 might be the D (5 bases). V was pared by 0 bases and J by 0 bases, with 12 bases between. The CDR3 has 16 residues. Germline CDR1 and CDR2: SGDLS and YYNGEE. In nucleotides, the CDR3 is TGTGCCAGCAGCGTAGGGAGCGGATGGAACCAAGAGACCCAGTACTTC. Amino acid sequence: CASSVGSGWNQETQYF.

This rearrangement joins TRBV6-2 or TRBV6-3 to TRBJ2-5, with 9 nucleotides matching TRBD2. Germline V lookup: CDR1 MNHEY, CDR2 SVGEGT. The CDR3 covers 18 residues. V was clipped by 0 bases and J by 1 base; unmatched bases: 9. CDR3 sequence: CASSYSLVVAGVQETQYF. The CDR3 DNA is TGTGCCAGCAGTTACTCGTTAGTAGTAGCGGGGGTCCAAGAGACCCAGTACTTC.

The V call is TRBV5-1, the J call TRBJ1-3; 8 nucleotides agree with TRBD1. Per the germline V gene, CDR1 is SGHRS and CDR2 is YFSETQ. There are 18 residues in the CDR3. The J segment lost 1 base and the V segment lost 0 bases, leaving 9 bases of the junction unmatched. The DNA of the CDR3 is TGCGCCAGCAGCTTGGGGGGGACAGGAATATATTCTGGAAACACCATATATTTT. As protein: CASSLGGTGIYSGNTIYF.

The chain has TRBV25-1 and TRBJ2-5; 8 bases line up with TRBD2. Germline trimming cut 2 bases from V and 4 bases from J; bases unmatched to any gene: 6. Germline loops: CDR1 MGHDK, CDR2 SYGVNS. This CDR3 is built from 15 residues. This chain's CDR3 is CASSELTSGTETQYF. The CDR3 DNA reads TGTGCCAGCAGTGAACTTACTAGCGGAACAGAGACCCAGTACTTC.

In the case of this clone: This CDR3 is also generated by other DNA sequences in the sample. V usage is TRBV20-1 and J usage is TRBJ1-6; a weak D match, TRBD1 (5 bases). This CDR3 has 11 amino acids. Trimming stripped 4 bases from V and 9 bases from J, with 7 bases between. Germline V gene data show CDR1 as DFQATT and CDR2 as SNEGSKA (reference sequence). CDR3 bases: TGCAGTGCTACGGGGGGTTCACCCCTCCACTTT. Translation gives CSATGGSPLHF.

The rearrangement joins TRBV7-9 to TRBJ1-6, with a weak D call TRBD1 (6 bases). With 11 bases removed from V and 6 bases from J, the gap between germline ends came to 14 bases. Germline CDR1 SEHNR, CDR2 FQNEAQ (reference sequence). The CDR3 is made up of 13 amino acids. CDR3 coding DNA: TGTGCCGCCACAGGGAACCTTAATTCACCCCTCCACTTT. Translated: CAATGNLNSPLHF.

J is TRBJ1-1 and V is TRBV18; a weak D match, TRBD1 (6 bases). In germline, CDR1 is KGHSH, CDR2 LQKENI. The CDR3 runs 15 residues. Trimming took off 6 bases at V and 8 bases at J, with 22 bases between the two ends. The CDR3 nucleotides are TGTGCCAGCTCTGCAGGGGTTCAAAGTGGACGGGAAGCTTTCTTT. Protein sequence: CASSAGVQSGREAFF.

The CDR3 DNA sequence: TGTGCCAGCAGACTTGTAGCGGGAGAGGCCTACGAGCAGTACTTC. Translated: CASRLVAGEAYEQYF. The chain joins TRBV6-4 to TRBJ2-7; 9 positions match TRBD2. Losses at the gene ends were 6 bases for V and 2 bases for J; bases not matched to a gene: 8. The CDR3 is 15 residues long. CDR1 and CDR2 (germline): MRHNA, SNTAGT.

The J gene is TRBJ1-3, the V gene TRBV19; D remains unclear. The ends were cut back, 5 bases at V and 4 bases at J, with 3 bases in the middle. This CDR3 has 11 amino acids. CDR1 and CDR2 (germline): LNHDA, SQIVND (reference sequence). The CDR3: CASSSGNTIYF. In DNA, the CDR3 is TGTGCCAGTAGTTCGGGAAACACCATATATTTT.

This chain connects TRBV7-8 to TRBJ2-2; 7 nucleotides line up with TRBD2. Germline values: CDR1 SGHVS, CDR2 FQNEAQ. The CDR3 runs to 16 residues. V shed 5 bases, J shed 8 bases, and the junction held 14 bases outside the gene matches. The CDR3 here is CASSPVRREGGGELFF. CDR3 in DNA: TGTGCCAGCAGCCCGGTTCGGCGCGAGGGAGGGGGGGAGCTGTTTTTT.

This chain links TRBV7-2 with TRBJ2-3; TRBD2 agrees at 8 bases. V gave up 4 bases and J gave up 1 base; unmatched junction bases: 7. This CDR3 comprises 16 residues. CDR1 and CDR2 from the germline V gene are SGHTA and FQGNSA. Here the CDR3 reads CASSSRTSWGTDTQYF. The CDR3 DNA is TGTGCCAGCAGCTCCCGGACTAGCTGGGGCACAGATACGCAGTATTTT.

The rearrangement links TRBV6-1 to TRBJ2-3, with D tentatively TRBD2 (5 bases). Trimming left V 4 bases short and J 3 bases short, with 20 bases between. Per the germline V gene, CDR1 is MNHNS and CDR2 is SASEGT. The CDR3 is 17 amino acids. The DNA of the CDR3 is TGTGCCAGCAGTGCTCGGGAAACGCAGTCCTTGACAGATACGCAGTATTTT. Residues: CASSARETQSLTDTQYF.

This chain connects TRBV15 to TRBJ1-2; D is perhaps TRBD1 (5 bases). This CDR3 region has 12 residues. Germline V lookup: CDR1 LNHNV, CDR2 YYDKDF (reference sequence). V lost 5 bases and J lost 5, with 9 bases in between. The CDR3 region has the DNA TGTGCCACCAGCGTTCAGGGTTATGGCTACACCTTC. This translates into CATSVQGYGYTF.

This clone showed up just once. J is TRBJ1-1 and V is TRBV19; D may be TRBD1 (6 bases). Germline CDR1 LNHDA, CDR2 SQIVND (reference sequence). The CDR3 length is 14 residues. V was cut by 4 bases and J by 4 bases, with 13 bases left in between. The CDR3 here is CASSNQGQGTEAFF. In DNA, the CDR3 is TGTGCCAGTAGTAACCAGGGGCAGGGCACTGAAGCTTTCTTT.

The chain joins TRBV10-3 to TRBJ2-2, with D possibly being TRBD1 (5 bases). V was shortened by 7 bases and J by 7 bases, with 10 bases between the two germline ends. Germline CDR1 reads ENHRY; CDR2 reads SYGVKD. The CDR3 sequence is 12 residues long. DNA of the CDR3: TGTGCCATCAAGGTTAGGGGCGGGGAGCTGTTTTTT. Its protein product is CAIKVRGGELFF.

V is TRBV7-8 and J is TRBJ1-5; no definite D call. CDR3 length: 15 residues. CDR1 is SGHVS and CDR2 is FQNEAQ in the germline V gene. Trimming took off 1 base at V and 0 bases at J, with 7 bases between the two ends. The CDR3 protein is CASSLESRSNQPQHF. The CDR3, as DNA: TGTGCCAGCAGCTTAGAGAGCCGTAGCAATCAGCCCCAGCATTTT.

CDR3 protein: CASSLASREYNEQFF. For the CDR3, the DNA is TGTGCCAGCAGTTTAGCCAGCCGGGAGTACAATGAGCAGTTCTTC. This chain connects TRBV27 to TRBJ2-1, with D maybe TRBD2 (6 bases). Germline CDR1 is MNHEY and CDR2 is SMNVEV (reference sequence). Trimming pared 2 bases from V and 4 bases from J, leaving 12 bases between. The CDR3 loop spans 15 amino acids.

DNA for the CDR3: TGTGCCAGCAGCCCAGGGTTCCATCTGCCCTACGAGCAGTACTTC. This gives the protein CASSPGFHLPYEQYF. The chain is built from TRBV7-2 and TRBJ2-7, with D tentatively TRBD1 (5 bases). CDR1 and CDR2 from the germline V gene are SGHTA and FQGNSA. The germline V and J ends were trimmed by 5 bases and 2 bases, with 16 bases remaining between them. The CDR3 consists of 15 residues.

The V gene is TRBV6-5, the J gene TRBJ2-7, with TRBD2 as a possible D gene (5 bases). This CDR3 has 15 residues. The germline V and J ends were trimmed by 6 bases and 2 bases, with 17 bases remaining between them. Germline CDR1 is MNHEY and CDR2 is SVGAGI. The CDR3 is CASSRPRETTYEQYF. The DNA of the CDR3 is TGTGCCAGCAGCCGACCACGGGAAACTACCTACGAGCAGTACTTC.

The V and J genes are TRBV7-9 and TRBJ1-1; D not resolved. Trimming stripped 1 base from V and 8 bases from J, with 8 bases between. The CDR3 runs to 12 residues. The germline gives CDR1 SEHNR, CDR2 FQNEAQ (reference sequence). As DNA, the CDR3 is TGTGCCAGCAGCTTAGGACAATCAGAAGCTTTCTTT. The encoded protein is CASSLGQSEAFF.

The chain is built from TRBV3-1 (or the pseudogene TRBV3-2) and TRBJ2-6; D is undetermined. Germline assignment: CDR1 LGHDT and CDR2 YNNKEL (reference sequence). The CDR3 totals 14 residues. Between the trimmed V and J ends, which lost 4 bases and 2 bases, there was a span of 6 bases. This chain's CDR3 is CASSPTAGANVLTF. CDR3 in DNA: TGTGCCAGCAGCCCAACAGCTGGGGCCAACGTCCTGACTTTC.

The chain combines TRBV5-1 with TRBJ2-3; 7 nucleotides agree with TRBD2. Germline-derived CDR1 and CDR2 are SGHRS and YFSETQ. V lost 4 bases, J lost 0 bases, and 11 bases stayed unmatched. This CDR3 spans 17 amino acids. The CDR3 reads CASSPLAGASSTDTQYF. For the CDR3, the DNA is TGCGCCAGCAGCCCTTTAGCGGGTGCTTCTAGCACAGATACGCAGTATTTT.

This clone is a singleton in its sample. The junction and the germline gene differ at one end; a read error may be behind it. The chain links TRBV10-3 to TRBJ1-1; no definite D call. CDR3 length: 11 amino acids. CDR1 is ENHRY, CDR2 SYGVKD, per germline. The CDR3 DNA sequence: TGTGCCATCAGTACGAACAGTGAAGCTTTCTTT. Amino acid sequence: CAISTNSEAFF.

The rearrangement joins TRBV5-1 to TRBJ1-1, with a possible D match to TRBD1 (6 bases). Looked up from germline, CDR1 is SGHRS and CDR2 is YFSETQ. V dropped 0 bases and J dropped 5 bases, with 20 bases sitting between them. This CDR3 has 17 residues. In DNA form, the CDR3 reads TGCGCCAGCAGCTTGGTAGCGGGACAACCGGGTCGGACTGAAGCTTTCTTT. Translation: CASSLVAGQPGRTEAFF.